A selection of T cell receptor beta chains follows, all from one sample in a study of cytomegalovirus exposure and HLA in healthy donors. The table came from immunoSEQ multiplex PCR; TCRdb's copy has only in-frame clones and leaves some out. Its table records tens of thousands of clones. The material sequenced was PBMCs. The receptors shown here come from a man aged 50-60 years in good health and CMV-seronegative. CDR3s include the opening cysteine and the closing phenylalanine or tryptophan. The D gene is left open where the match is weak.

J gene: TRBJ1-5
V gene: TRBV4-1
D gene: -
CDR3 protein: CASSQDERGNQPQHF
CDR3 DNA: TGCGCCAGCAGCCAAGATGAACGGGGCAATCAGCCCCAGCATTTT

J gene: TRBJ1-1
V gene: TRBV5-8
D gene: -
CDR3 protein: CASSKESRTEAFF
CDR3 DNA: TGTGCCAGCAGCAAGGAGAGTCGGACTGAAGCTTTCTTT

J gene: TRBJ2-1
V gene: TRBV5-5
D gene: TRBD1
CDR3 protein: CASSYFDRGSYNEQFF
CDR3 DNA: TGTGCCAGCAGCTACTTTGACAGGGGATCCTACAATGAGCAGTTCTTC

J gene: TRBJ2-3
V gene: TRBV28
D gene: -
CDR3 protein: CASSLNNAAGTDTQYF
CDR3 DNA: TGTGCCAGCAGTTTAAACAACGCCGCAGGAACAGATACGCAGTATTTT

J gene: TRBJ1-4
V gene: TRBV5-1
D gene: -
CDR3 protein: CASSSQGLFNEKLFF
CDR3 DNA: TGCGCCAGCAGCTCCCAAGGACTGTTTAATGAAAAACTGTTTTTT

J gene: TRBJ1-2
V gene: TRBV28
D gene: TRBD1
CDR3 protein: CASRETGEHYGYTF
CDR3 DNA: TGTGCCAGCAGGGAGACAGGGGAACACTATGGCTACACCTTC

J gene: TRBJ2-7
V gene: TRBV29-1
D gene: TRBD1
CDR3 protein: CSVDGQGAYEQYF
CDR3 DNA: TGCAGCGTTGACGGGCAGGGGGCCTACGAGCAGTACTTC

J gene: TRBJ2-3
V gene: TRBV5-1
D gene: TRBD2
CDR3 protein: CASSYPSTSPRPDTQYF
CDR3 DNA: TGCGCCAGCAGCTATCCGTCGACTAGCCCTCGGCCAGATACGCAGTATTTT

J gene: TRBJ2-2
V gene: TRBV29-1
D gene: TRBD1
CDR3 protein: CSVFTGGANTGELFF
CDR3 DNA: TGCAGCGTTTTCACAGGGGGCGCCAACACCGGGGAGCTGTTTTTT

J gene: TRBJ1-2
V gene: TRBV19
D gene: -
CDR3 protein: CASSPRGYHGYTF
CDR3 DNA: TGTGCCAGTAGTCCCCGGGGGTACCATGGCTACACCTTC

J gene: TRBJ2-1
V gene: TRBV28
D gene: TRBD2
CDR3 protein: CASSLLAGGPYEQFF
CDR3 DNA: TGTGCCAGCAGTTTGCTAGCGGGGGGGCCTTATGAGCAGTTCTTC

J gene: TRBJ2-1
V gene: TRBV4-3
D gene: -
CDR3 protein: CASSPTFRGREQFF
CDR3 DNA: TGCGCCAGCAGCCCAACCTTCAGGGGCAGGGAGCAGTTCTTC

J gene: TRBJ2-7
V gene: TRBV27
D gene: TRBD2
CDR3 protein: CASRKGLAGVQEQYF
CDR3 DNA: TGTGCCAGCAGAAAGGGACTAGCGGGGGTCCAGGAGCAGTACTTC

J gene: TRBJ1-2
V gene: TRBV12-2
D gene: -
CDR3 protein: CALRGPGGRLPRTNYGYTF
CDR3 DNA: TGTGCACTACGGGGGCCGGGGGGGCGACTGCCGCGCACTAACTATGGCTACACCTTC

J gene: TRBJ1-3
V gene: TRBV28
D gene: TRBD1
CDR3 protein: CASRGQGKNTIYF
CDR3 DNA: TGTGCCAGCAGAGGACAGGGGAAAAACACCATATATTTT

J gene: TRBJ2-7
V gene: TRBV28
D gene: TRBD2
CDR3 protein: CASSLLIRGTNSYEQYF
CDR3 DNA: TGTGCCAGCAGTTTATTAATACGGGGGACTAACTCCTACGAGCAGTACTTC

J gene: TRBJ2-3
V gene: TRBV7-2
D gene: -
CDR3 protein: CASSLGRGRGDTQYF
CDR3 DNA: TGTGCCAGCAGCTTGGGGCGGGGGCGAGGGGATACGCAGTATTTT

J gene: TRBJ1-1
V gene: TRBV19
D gene: TRBD1
CDR3 protein: CASTLGQGLMNTEAFF
CDR3 DNA: TGTGCCAGTACCCTGGGACAGGGGCTAATGAACACTGAAGCTTTCTTT

J gene: TRBJ1-1
V gene: TRBV28
D gene: -
CDR3 protein: CASSLGLNTEAFF
CDR3 DNA: TGTGCCAGCAGTTTAGGGCTGAACACTGAAGCTTTCTTT

J gene: TRBJ2-1
V gene: TRBV5-4
D gene: TRBD2
CDR3 protein: CASSPGGGSYNEQFF
CDR3 DNA: TGTGCCAGCAGCCCGGGAGGGGGGTCCTACAATGAGCAGTTCTTC

J gene: TRBJ2-1
V gene: TRBV6-6
D gene: TRBD2
CDR3 protein: CACTARGGRNEQFF
CDR3 DNA: TGTGCCTGCACGGCGCGGGGGGGCAGGAATGAGCAGTTCTTC

J gene: TRBJ2-1
V gene: TRBV9
D gene: -
CDR3 protein: CASSVGGQPNEQFF
CDR3 DNA: TGTGCCAGCAGCGTAGGTGGGCAGCCCAATGAGCAGTTCTTC

J gene: TRBJ1-1
V gene: TRBV19
D gene: -
CDR3 protein: CASSIRVPDRTFF
CDR3 DNA: TGTGCCAGTAGTATACGGGTCCCAGACAGAACTTTCTTT

J gene: TRBJ1-4
V gene: TRBV7-9
D gene: -
CDR3 protein: CASSSQGLTNEKLFF
CDR3 DNA: TGTGCCAGCAGCTCCCAGGGTTTAACTAATGAAAAACTGTTTTTT

J gene: TRBJ1-4
V gene: TRBV7-2
D gene: -
CDR3 protein: CASRGSFNEKLFF
CDR3 DNA: TGTGCCAGCAGGGGCAGCTTTAATGAAAAACTGTTTTTT

J gene: TRBJ2-5
V gene: TRBV7-8
D gene: -
CDR3 protein: CASSPVLRQETQYF
CDR3 DNA: TGTGCCAGCAGCCCGGTACTGAGACAAGAGACCCAGTACTTC

J gene: TRBJ1-2
V gene: TRBV7-2
D gene: TRBD1
CDR3 protein: CAVTGAMRDYGYTF
CDR3 DNA: TGTGCCGTCACAGGGGCTATGAGGGACTATGGCTACACCTTC

J gene: TRBJ2-7
V gene: TRBV5-4
D gene: TRBD2
CDR3 protein: CASSRNGLAGYEQYF
CDR3 DNA: TGTGCCAGCAGCCGGAACGGACTAGCGGGTTACGAGCAGTACTTC

J gene: TRBJ2-7
V gene: TRBV7-9
D gene: TRBD1
CDR3 protein: CASSLDGTGSYEQYF
CDR3 DNA: TGTGCCAGCAGCTTAGACGGGACAGGCTCCTACGAGCAGTACTTC

J gene: TRBJ2-7
V gene: TRBV19
D gene: TRBD1
CDR3 protein: CASSMGYGQGTEQYF
CDR3 DNA: TGTGCCAGTAGTATGGGGTACGGACAGGGGACCGAGCAGTACTTC

J gene: TRBJ1-1
V gene: TRBV29-1
D gene: -
CDR3 protein: CSVARATEAFF
CDR3 DNA: TGCAGCGTTGCCAGGGCGACTGAAGCTTTCTTT

J gene: TRBJ1-1
V gene: TRBV4-3
D gene: -
CDR3 protein: CASSQEGGTEAFF
CDR3 DNA: TGCGCCAGCAGCCAAGAAGGGGGAACTGAAGCTTTCTTT

J gene: TRBJ1-3
V gene: TRBV5-4
D gene: TRBD1
CDR3 protein: CASSLPTGAGNTIYF
CDR3 DNA: TGTGCCAGCAGCCTACCAACAGGGGCTGGAAACACCATATATTTT

J gene: TRBJ1-1
V gene: TRBV7-8
D gene: TRBD1
CDR3 protein: CASSRGTGVNTEAFF
CDR3 DNA: TGTGCCAGCAGCCGTGGGACAGGCGTGAACACTGAAGCTTTCTTT

J gene: TRBJ2-3
V gene: TRBV5-6
D gene: TRBD2
CDR3 protein: CASSLAQDLAGTDTQYF
CDR3 DNA: TGTGCCAGCAGCCTAGCCCAGGATCTAGCGGGCACAGATACGCAGTATTTT

J gene: TRBJ1-6
V gene: TRBV6-5
D gene: TRBD1
CDR3 protein: CASSYGTGGSALHF
CDR3 DNA: TGTGCCAGCAGTTACGGGACAGGGGGCTCGGCCCTCCACTTT

J gene: TRBJ1-2
V gene: TRBV27
D gene: -
CDR3 protein: CASSLSSQGRVPNYGYTF
CDR3 DNA: TGTGCCAGCAGTTTGTCCTCTCAGGGAAGGGTCCCTAACTATGGCTACACCTTC

J gene: TRBJ1-5
V gene: TRBV6-6
D gene: TRBD1
CDR3 protein: CASSQTGQRQPQHF
CDR3 DNA: TGTGCCAGCAGCCAGACAGGGCAGCGTCAGCCCCAGCATTTT

J gene: TRBJ2-7
V gene: TRBV19
D gene: -
CDR3 protein: CASSSDSVSPSEQYF
CDR3 DNA: TGTGCCAGTAGTAGCGACAGTGTATCCCCCTCCGAGCAGTACTTC

J gene: TRBJ2-3
V gene: TRBV5-7
D gene: -
CDR3 protein: CASSFRGGAEDTQYF
CDR3 DNA: TGTGCCAGCAGCTTTAGGGGGGGGGCGGAGGATACGCAGTATTTT

J gene: TRBJ2-2
V gene: TRBV7-2
D gene: TRBD1
CDR3 protein: CASSTGQGTGELFF
CDR3 DNA: TGTGCCAGCAGCACCGGACAGGGCACCGGGGAGCTGTTTTTT

J gene: TRBJ2-5
V gene: TRBV5-6
D gene: -
CDR3 protein: CASSLSKTQYF
CDR3 DNA: TGTGCCAGCAGCTTATCAAAGACCCAGTACTTC

J gene: TRBJ2-3
V gene: TRBV12-5
D gene: TRBD2
CDR3 protein: CASGLGSGGSTDTQYF
CDR3 DNA: TGTGCTAGTGGTTTGGGTAGCGGGGGGAGCACAGATACGCAGTATTTT

J gene: TRBJ2-3
V gene: TRBV29-1
D gene: -
CDR3 protein: CSLRTRRGTDTQYF
CDR3 DNA: TGCAGCCTCCGGACTAGGAGGGGGACAGATACGCAGTATTTT